Listed here are 23 T cell receptor beta chains from one sample, sequenced in a study of glioma-infiltrating T cells. Amplification of TCR alpha and beta CDR3 regions from RNA used iRepertoire nested multiplex PCR. TCRdb fed the multiplex PCR reads into MiXCR, producing one record per CDR3 protein. The repertoire holds 150,000 or so distinct CDR3 sequences, with around 40% as singletons. The sequenced material came from glioma tissue, nonneoplastic brain tissue, or PBMCs (not recorded which). The receptors were sampled from a human donor with low-grade glioma or glioblastoma, undergoing nonglioma brain surgery, or in good health (not recorded which).

This clonotype showed up just once. V gene TRBV20-1 combines with J gene TRBJ2-2; no clear D. CDR1 DFQATT and CDR2 SNEGSKA come from the germline V gene (reference sequence). The CDR3 totals 14 residues. Trimming left V 3 bases short and J 0 bases short, with 8 bases between. CDR3 in amino acids: CSASSDPNTGELFF. DNA of the CDR3: TGCAGTGCTAGCTCCGACCCGAACACCGGGGAGCTGTTTTTT.

This clonotype was detected only a few times. The chain links TRBV12-5 to TRBJ2-3; D unresolved. Trimming left V 0 bases short and J 6 bases short, with 4 bases between. Germline CDR1 and CDR2: LGHNT and FRNRAP. This CDR3 comprises 12 residues. CDR3 DNA: TGTGCTAGTGGTTTGGTACCGGATACGCAGTATTTT. Residues: CASGLVPDTQYF.

As to this clonotype: Since a much larger clone is just one base distant, this may be a read error. The V and J genes are TRBV6-9 and TRBJ1-5; TRBD1 is a possible D gene (5 bases). The CDR3 is made up of 13 amino acids. Germline V gene data show CDR1 as MNHGY and CDR2 as SVAAGI. CDR3 nucleotide sequence: TGTACCAGCAGTTGGGGACTCGGGCAGCCCCAGCATTTT. This sequence encodes CTSSWGLGQPQHF.

This chain connects TRBV6-2 or TRBV6-3 to TRBJ2-1, with no clear D. The germline gives CDR1 MNHEY, CDR2 SVGEGT. CDR3 size: 13 residues. V gave up 11 bases and J gave up 3 bases, with 14 bases separating them. The CDR3 DNA sequence: TGTGCCTCGGGCAAAGAAGACTACAATGAGCAGTTCTTC. It is translated as CASGKEDYNEQFF.

The chain has TRBV7-9 and TRBJ1-2, with D possibly being TRBD1 (5 bases). Germline V lookup: CDR1 SEHNR, CDR2 FQNEAQ (reference sequence). There are 14 residues in the CDR3. With 5 bases removed from V and 0 bases from J, the gap between germline ends came to 10 bases. The CDR3 nucleotides read TGTGCCAGCAGCCCGGGACCAGCTAACTATGGCTACACCTTC. Residues: CASSPGPANYGYTF.

This clonotype has only one observation. The V gene is TRBV4-1, the J gene TRBJ2-7, with D possibly being TRBD2 (5 bases). Germline V gene data show CDR1 as MGHRA and CDR2 as YSYEKL. Trimming pared 2 bases from V and 4 bases from J, leaving 12 bases between. The CDR3 length is 14 residues. CDR3: CASSQPGIKYEQYF. As DNA, the CDR3 is TGCGCCAGCAGCCAACCCGGGATAAAATACGAGCAGTACTTC.

This clonotype occurred many times. The chain couples TRBV6-6 to TRBJ2-7, with D hard to call. The CDR3 covers 15 residues. V was clipped by 0 bases and J by 2 bases, with 11 bases between them. Germline CDR1 MNHNY, CDR2 SVGAGI (reference sequence). This CDR3 is CASSYSSSGPYEQYF. The CDR3 region has the DNA TGTGCCAGCAGTTACTCGTCGTCAGGACCCTACGAGCAGTACTTC.

Points on this clonotype: One end of the junction varies from germline; a read error may be responsible. The chain couples TRBV7-2 to TRBJ1-2; D might be TRBD1 (5 bases). Germline CDR1 and CDR2: SGHTA and FQGNSA. The CDR3 has 14 residues. CDR3 sequence (DNA): TGTGCCCGCAGTTTAGCGGGGACTGTGAGAGGCTACACCTTC. This encodes CARSLAGTVRGYTF.

V gene TRBV12-3 or TRBV12-4 combines with J gene TRBJ2-3; 9 bases agree with TRBD2. J was trimmed by 5 bases and V by 1 base; bases with no gene match: 1. The CDR3 runs to 14 residues. The CDR3 spells CASSLGTSEDTQYF. For the CDR3, the DNA is TGTGCCAGCAGTTTAGGGACTAGCGAAGATACGCAGTATTTT.

The rearrangement links TRBV7-9 to TRBJ1-2; D unresolved. The CDR3 is made up of 14 amino acids. Germline assignment: CDR1 SEHNR and CDR2 FQNEAQ (reference sequence). Trimming took off 1 base at V and 3 bases at J, with 9 bases between the two ends. The CDR3 region has the DNA TGTGCCAGCAGCTTAGGAGGCTCCGACTATGGCTACACCTTC. Residues: CASSLGGSDYGYTF.

This clonotype turned up a few times. This chain connects TRBV7-2 to TRBJ2-7, with 12 bases fitting TRBD2. CDR3 size: 17 residues. Trimming cost V 0 bases and J 5 bases; bases outside gene matches: 8. Germline V lookup: CDR1 SGHTA, CDR2 FQGNSA. The DNA of the CDR3 is TGTGCCAGCAGCTTAGCGGCCCTAGCGGGAGGGGACCACGAGCAGTACTTC. Encoded protein: CASSLAALAGGDHEQYF.

The chain couples TRBV6-2 or TRBV6-3 to TRBJ2-3; 11 positions agree with TRBD2. The CDR3 covers 15 residues. With V trimmed by 6 bases and J by 5 bases, 7 bases remained unmatched. The germline V gene has CDR1 MNHEY and CDR2 SVGEGT. CDR3 coding DNA: TGTGCCAGCAGCCCGACTAGCGGGGAGGGAGATACGCAGTATTTT. It yields the protein CASSPTSGEGDTQYF.

V gene TRBV7-6 combines with J gene TRBJ1-1; D is unresolved. The CDR3 covers 12 residues. V was pared by 1 base and J by 5 bases, with 5 bases between. Germline V gene lookup returns CDR1 SGHVS and CDR2 FNYEAQ. CDR3 sequence: CASSLGETEAFF. The CDR3 region has the DNA TGTGCCAGCAGCTTAGGAGAGACTGAAGCTTTCTTT.

In the case of this clonotype: The missing conserved phenylalanine or tryptophan at the end of this CDR3 makes a read error likely. This rearrangement joins TRBV20-1 to TRBJ2-1; 12 bases agree with TRBD2. CDR1 is DFQATT, CDR2 SNEGSKA, per germline (reference sequence). The V segment lost 5 bases and the J segment 6 bases; nucleotides outside the gene matches: 8. The CDR3 has 15 residues. DNA of the CDR3: TGCAGTGCTCGCCGACTAGCGGGAGTGGGCAATGAGCAGTTCTCC. It specifies CSARRLAGVGNEQFS.

The CDR3 loop is CSARRTSNTDTQYF. DNA of the CDR3: TGCAGTGCTAGGCGGACTAGTAACACAGATACGCAGTATTTT. The chain combines TRBV20-1 with TRBJ2-3; 7 nucleotides line up with TRBD2. J was trimmed by 2 bases and V by 3 bases; bases with no gene match: 5. Germline CDR1 is DFQATT and CDR2 is SNEGSKA (reference sequence). This CDR3 spans 14 amino acids.

This clonotype was detected a few times. The J gene is TRBJ1-6, the V gene TRBV6-1; the match to TRBD1 covers 7 bases. This CDR3 region has 13 residues. The V segment lost 9 bases and the J segment 9 bases; nucleotides outside the gene matches: 8. From germline, CDR1 is MNHNS and CDR2 SASEGT. CDR3 DNA sequence: TGTGCCAGTACGGACAGGCAGGGTTCACCCCTCCACTTT. Encoded protein: CASTDRQGSPLHF.

This clonotype was observed a handful of times. The rearrangement links TRBV6-2 or TRBV6-3 to TRBJ2-1; D is possibly TRBD1 or TRBD2 (6 bases each). This CDR3 region has 17 residues. Germline values: CDR1 MNHEY, CDR2 SVGEGT. V shed 4 bases and J shed 1 base, with 17 bases lying between them. The CDR3 loop reads CASSSISQGRSYNEQFF. CDR3 coding DNA: TGTGCCAGCAGTTCAATCTCTCAGGGGAGGTCCTACAATGAGCAGTTCTTC.

V gene TRBV27 combines with J gene TRBJ2-7; 9 nucleotides align to TRBD1. From germline, CDR1 is MNHEY and CDR2 SMNVEV (reference sequence). The CDR3 is 15 residues long. J was trimmed by 1 base and V by 3 bases; bases with no gene match: 4. The CDR3 DNA reads as TGTGCCAGCAGTTTGACAGGGGGATCATCCTACGAGCAGTACTTC. As protein: CASSLTGGSSYEQYF.

The chain employs TRBV15 and TRBJ2-3, with 9 bases matching TRBD1. The V gene's germline CDR1 is LNHNV and CDR2 YYDKDF (reference sequence). V lost 4 bases to trimming and J lost 1 base; unmatched junction nucleotides: 3. The CDR3 covers 15 residues. The CDR3 nucleotides read TGTGCCACCAGCACGGGACAGGGCGGCACAGATACGCAGTATTTT. Its protein product is CATSTGQGGTDTQYF.

The V call is TRBV6-5, the J call TRBJ2-1; a weak D match, TRBD2 (6 bases). The V end was cut by 6 bases, the J end by 10 bases, with 13 bases between. Per germline, CDR1 MNHEY and CDR2 SVGAGI. CDR3 length equals 12 residues. In nucleotides, the CDR3 is TGTGCCAGCAGCCAAGGGAGGAACGAGCAGTTCTTC. Residues: CASSQGRNEQFF.

The CDR3 sequence: CASKALNQPQHF. The CDR3 region has the DNA TGTGCCAGCAAGGCGCTCAATCAGCCCCAGCATTTT. This chain joins TRBV2 and TRBJ1-5, with D uncertain. The CDR3 length is 12 residues. V shed 7 bases and J shed 3 bases, with 7 bases lying between them. The germline V gene encodes CDR1 SNHLY and CDR2 FYNNEI.

This clonotype was detected a few times. V is TRBV20-1 and J is TRBJ2-1; possibly TRBD1 for D (5 bases). The CDR3 spans 14 residues. The V and J ends lost 5 bases and 5 bases respectively, with 16 bases between them. Per germline, CDR1 DFQATT and CDR2 SNEGSKA (reference sequence). The CDR3 reads CSAYRSGRDNEQFF. The CDR3 coding sequence is TGCAGTGCTTACAGGTCAGGTCGGGACAATGAGCAGTTCTTC.

V and J are TRBV20-1 and TRBJ2-1; TRBD2 is a possible D gene (6 bases). Germline CDR1 DFQATT, CDR2 SNEGSKA (reference sequence). This CDR3 is built from 14 residues. The germline V and J ends were trimmed by 3 bases and 5 bases, with 14 bases remaining between them. The CDR3 loop is CSARRGVLNNEQFF. CDR3 nucleotides: TGCAGTGCTAGGCGGGGAGTATTAAACAATGAGCAGTTCTTC.